The entry below gives a single T cell receptor (beta chain) sequence along with its context. What it recognizes is unknown. Treatment noted: roughly 10-day PBMC culture with coronavirus spike peptide pools or control peptides (ViraFEST assay). The data belong to a study of vaccination and CD4 T cells after COVID-19. The assay that was used to sequence DNA from cultured CD4+ T cells was the Oncomine TCR Beta short-read assay. MiXCR, run by TCRdb on the PCR reads, gives a single entry per CDR3 protein. In the table there are about 18,000 distinct CDR3 sequences, roughly 50% of which are singletons. The TCR comes from a human donor who had recovered from COVID-19. Sequencing was carried out using CD4+ T cells from blood, cultured in vitro.

For the CDR3, the DNA is TGTGCCAGCAGTCCGCACTCAGGGAGCCTTAGCAATCAGCCCCAGCATTTT. This sequence encodes CASSPHSGSLSNQPQHF. The gene calls are TRBV12-3 or TRBV12-4 and TRBJ1-5, with a possible D match to TRBD1 (5 bases). The CDR3 covers 17 residues. The V and J ends lost 5 bases and 0 bases respectively, with 17 bases between them.